These 15 T cell receptor beta chains came from one sample sequenced in a study of metastatic and nonmetastatic thyroid tumors. No treatment had been given to any patient before thyroid surgery. TCRdb re-clonotyped the PCR reads through MiXCR. Of tens of thousands of clones listed, approximately 11% are singletons. Input material: blood. These receptor sequences come from a female donor with papillary thyroid cancer or a benign thyroid nodule (not recorded which). Some clones in this sample may be carry-over from other donors' samples.

This clone is medium-sized (0.01 to 0.1%) by share. The rearrangement links TRBV28 to TRBJ1-2; D may be TRBD1 (6 bases). This CDR3 comprises 13 residues. From germline, CDR1 is MDHEN and CDR2 SYDVKM. The V end was cut by 2 bases, the J end by 6 bases, with 10 bases between. CDR3: CASSLDTGNGYTF. The CDR3 coding sequence is TGTGCCAGCAGTTTAGATACAGGGAATGGCTACACCTTC.

This clone was found many times. V usage is TRBV4-2 and J usage is TRBJ1-6; TRBD1 matches at 9 bases. Germline values: CDR1 LGHNA, CDR2 YNFKEQ. The ends lost 0 bases at V and 8 bases at J; junction bases unmatched: 8. The CDR3 is 17 residues long. CDR3 DNA sequence: TGTGCCAGCAGCCAAGATCGACAGGGGGTCTACTATTCACCCCTCCACTTT. It encodes CASSQDRQGVYYSPLHF.

Turning to this clone: This may stem from a read error, because a much larger clone lies one nucleotide away. The chain couples TRBV7-9 to TRBJ1-4; 9 bases line up with TRBD1. Germline loops: CDR1 SEHNR, CDR2 FQNEAQ (reference sequence). CDR3 length equals 14 residues. Here the CDR3 reads CSSSTGGGIEKLFF. For the CDR3, the DNA is TGTTCCAGCAGCACAGGGGGCGGCATTGAAAAACTGTTTTTT. The variable domain in full, with the rest retrieved from reference TRBV7-9 and TRBJ1-4, is DTGVSQNPRHKITKRGQNVTFRCDPISEHNRLYWYRQTLGQGPEFLTYFQNEAQLEKSRLLSDRFSAERPKGSFSTLEIQRTEQGDSAMYLCSSSTGGGIEKLFFGSGTQLSVL.

This clone is medium-sized (0.01 to 0.1%). The V gene is TRBV25-1, the J gene TRBJ1-2, with TRBD1 as a possible D gene (5 bases). Per germline, CDR1 MGHDK and CDR2 SYGVNS. The CDR3 has 13 residues. V lost 4 bases, J lost 4 bases, and 10 bases lay in between. The CDR3 DNA reads TGTGCCAGCAGTGTAGGGGATTCCTATGGCTACACCTTC. As protein: CASSVGDSYGYTF.

The chain recombines TRBV6-1 with TRBJ2-1; TRBD2 agrees at 7 bases. V trimming: 6 bases; J trimming: 4 bases; junction bases outside the gene matches: 6. The CDR3 runs to 14 residues. The germline V gene has CDR1 MNHNS and CDR2 SASEGT. This CDR3 reads CASSSGKDYNEQFF. The DNA of the CDR3 is TGTGCCAGCAGCAGCGGGAAGGATTACAATGAGCAGTTCTTC.

This clone was recorded many times. The V and J genes are TRBV24-1 and TRBJ2-7, with D uncertain. Germline V gives CDR1 KGHDR, CDR2 SFDVKD. Trimming left V 3 bases short and J 6 bases short, with 11 bases between. This CDR3 contains 13 residues. The CDR3 sequence: CATSDPGPAEQYF. The CDR3 bases are TGTGCCACCAGTGATCCCGGGCCGGCCGAGCAGTACTTC.

Ten or more counts support this clone. The chain links TRBV7-3 to TRBJ2-2, with a weak D call TRBD1 (5 bases). Trimming took 5 bases from V and 4 from J, leaving 20 bases between them. From germline, CDR1 is SGHTA and CDR2 FQGTGA. The CDR3 has 17 amino acids. The CDR3 nucleotides are TGTGCCAGCAGCCGGGTCTTGAGTTCAGGGTCCACCGGGGAGCTGTTTTTT. Its protein product is CASSRVLSSGSTGELFF.

In this sample, this clone turned up many times. This chain uses TRBV20-1 with TRBJ1-3; D is uncertain. The CDR3 runs to 13 residues. Germline loops: CDR1 DFQATT, CDR2 SNEGSKA (reference sequence). The V end was cut by 0 bases, the J end by 8 bases, with 11 bases between. CDR3 region: CSARDSRADTIYF. For the CDR3, the DNA is TGCAGTGCTAGAGATTCTCGGGCGGACACCATATATTTT.

This clone was recorded many times. A junction boundary mismatches the germline segment, possibly from a read error. The rearrangement joins TRBV28 to TRBJ2-7, with a possible D match to TRBD2 (6 bases). The CDR3 is 13 amino acids. Germline V gene sequence: CDR1 MDHEN, CDR2 SYDVKM. This CDR3 is CACSLASAEEQYF. CDR3 nucleotide sequence: TGTGCCTGCAGTTTAGCTAGCGCGGAGGAGCAGTACTTC.

By share of the sample, this clone is medium-sized. This sequence joins TRBV28 and TRBJ2-1, with 15 nucleotides matching TRBD2. Germline V gene lookup returns CDR1 MDHEN and CDR2 SYDVKM. Trimming cost V 3 bases and J 8 bases; bases outside gene matches: 8. The CDR3 spans 17 residues. Written as DNA, the CDR3 is TGTGCCAGCAGTTTGGGGGGACTAGCGGGAGGTTTGGATGAGCAGTTCTTC. Its protein is CASSLGGLAGGLDEQFF.

About this clone itself: One end of the junction is discordant with germline, which a read error may explain. J is TRBJ1-2 and V is TRBV6-1; TRBD1 is a possible D gene (6 bases). The CDR3 runs to 16 residues. CDR1 and CDR2 (germline): MNHNS, SASEGT. CDR3 sequence (DNA): TGTGCCAGCATCCCACCGGGACGGGGGGCCGTCTATTGCTACACCTTC. The encoded protein is CASIPPGRGAVYCYTF.

This clone was found many times. The chain is built from TRBV7-3 and TRBJ2-3; TRBD1 agrees at 9 bases. Germline CDR1 is SGHTA and CDR2 is FQGTGA. With 5 bases clipped from V and 2 bases from J, the junction kept 8 bases outside the gene matches. There are 16 residues in the CDR3. CDR3 amino acids: CASSPTGTGYTDTQYF. The CDR3, as DNA: TGTGCCAGCAGCCCGACCGGGACAGGGTACACAGATACGCAGTATTTT.

This clone came up many times. The chain couples TRBV19 to TRBJ1-1; no firm D call. This CDR3 is built from 15 residues. The germline V and J ends were trimmed by 2 bases and 1 base, with 11 bases remaining between them. The germline V gene has CDR1 LNHDA and CDR2 SQIVND (reference sequence). As DNA, the CDR3 is TGTGCCAGTAGTATATTGACATCACGGAACACTGAAGCTTTCTTT. Translated: CASSILTSRNTEAFF.

This clone has a count of ten or more. The J gene is TRBJ2-1, the V gene TRBV5-1, with 11 nucleotides matching TRBD2. The J segment lost 4 bases and the V segment lost 4 bases, leaving 10 bases of the junction unmatched. This CDR3 is built from 17 residues. Germline loops: CDR1 SGHRS, CDR2 YFSETQ. The DNA for the CDR3 is TGCGCCAGCAGCCTAACTGGGGGACTAGCGGTTTACAATGAGCAGTTCTTC. Amino acid sequence: CASSLTGGLAVYNEQFF.

This clone occurred many times. The chain employs TRBV20-1 and TRBJ2-2; 10 bases map to TRBD2. V lost 1 base and J lost 4; bases outside the gene matches: 3. The germline CDR1 and CDR2 sequences are DFQATT and SNEGSKA (reference sequence). The CDR3 contains 15 residues. DNA for the CDR3: TGCAGTGCTAGAGGAGCGGGAGGGCGCACCGGGGAGCTGTTTTTT. Protein sequence: CSARGAGGRTGELFF.